This entry features one T cell receptor beta chain sequence. What it binds is not known. The data originate from a study of cytomegalovirus exposure and HLA in healthy donors. Overall study context: A prior analysis found 90 million to 120 million unique TCR beta sequences from 150 million to 200 million T cells.

The PCR had 60 Vbeta and 13 Jbeta primers. The protocol was immunoSEQ multiplex PCR, while the TCRdb copy is restricted to in-frame clones and leaves out a portion. The sample carries about 180,000 clones, around 80% recorded once. Study-level points and caveats: The classifier reportedly diagnosed cytomegalovirus status with high specificity and sensitivity.

The CDR3 is 15 amino acids. V lost 2 bases, J lost 4 bases, and 4 bases stayed unmatched. Looked up from germline, CDR1 is SGHTA and CDR2 is FQGNSA. The receptor's source is a woman in her 50s in good health and CMV-seronegative. V gene TRBV7-2 combines with J gene TRBJ1-1, with 10 bases aligning to TRBD1. Material for sequencing was PBMCs. CDR3 coding DNA: TGTGCCAGCAGCTTATTTGGACAGGGGGGCACTGAAGCTTTCTTT. Protein: CASSLFGQGGTEAFF.